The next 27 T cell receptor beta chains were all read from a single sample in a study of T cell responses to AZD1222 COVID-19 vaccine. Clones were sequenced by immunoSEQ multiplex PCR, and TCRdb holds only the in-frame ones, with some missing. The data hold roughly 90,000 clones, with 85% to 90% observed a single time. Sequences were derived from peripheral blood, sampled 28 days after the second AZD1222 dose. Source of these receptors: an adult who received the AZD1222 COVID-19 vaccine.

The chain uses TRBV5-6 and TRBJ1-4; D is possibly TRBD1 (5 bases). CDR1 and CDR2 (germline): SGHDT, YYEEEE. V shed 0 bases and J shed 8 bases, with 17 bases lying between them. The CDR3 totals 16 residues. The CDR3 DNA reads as TGTGCCAGCAGCTTGGCCGGGGAGGGGTTTGAGGAAAAACTGTTTTTT. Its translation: CASSLAGEGFEEKLFF. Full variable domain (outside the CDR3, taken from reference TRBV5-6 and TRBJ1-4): DAGVTQSPTHLIKTRGQQVTLRCSPKSGHDTVSWYQQALGQGPQFIFQYYEEEERQRGNFPDRFSGHQFPNYSSELNVNALLLGDSALYLCASSLAGEGFEEKLFFGSGTQLSVL.

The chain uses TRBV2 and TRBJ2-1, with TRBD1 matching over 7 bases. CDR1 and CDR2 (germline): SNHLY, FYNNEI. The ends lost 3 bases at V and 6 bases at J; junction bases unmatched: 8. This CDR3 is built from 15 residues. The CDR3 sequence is CASSDGQGVVNEQFF. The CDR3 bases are TGTGCCAGCAGTGATGGGCAGGGGGTAGTCAATGAGCAGTTCTTC.

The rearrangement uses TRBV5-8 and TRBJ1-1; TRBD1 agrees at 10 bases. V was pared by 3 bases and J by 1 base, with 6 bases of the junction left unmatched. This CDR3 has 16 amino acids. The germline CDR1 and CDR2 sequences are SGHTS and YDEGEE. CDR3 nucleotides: TGTGCCAGCAGCTACCGATGGACAGGGGGGAACACTGAAGCTTTCTTT. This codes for CASSYRWTGGNTEAFF.

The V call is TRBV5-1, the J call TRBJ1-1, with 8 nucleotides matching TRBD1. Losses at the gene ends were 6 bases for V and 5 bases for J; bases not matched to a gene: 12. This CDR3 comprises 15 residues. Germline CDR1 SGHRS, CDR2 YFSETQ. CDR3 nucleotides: TGCGCCAGCAAGTCCCGGACAGGGCTGGGGACTGAAGCTTTCTTT. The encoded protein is CASKSRTGLGTEAFF.

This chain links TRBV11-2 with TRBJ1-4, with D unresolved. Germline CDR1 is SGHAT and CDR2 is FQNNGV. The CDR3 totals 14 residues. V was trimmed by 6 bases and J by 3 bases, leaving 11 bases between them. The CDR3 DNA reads TGTGCCAGCAGGGCCATTACAGCTAATGAAAAACTGTTTTTT. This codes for CASRAITANEKLFF.

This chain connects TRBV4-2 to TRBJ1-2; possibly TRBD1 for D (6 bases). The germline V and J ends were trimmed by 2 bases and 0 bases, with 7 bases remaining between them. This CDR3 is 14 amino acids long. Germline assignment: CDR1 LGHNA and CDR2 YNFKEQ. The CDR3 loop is CASSQTGTNYGYTF. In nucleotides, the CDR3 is TGTGCCAGCAGCCAAACAGGGACTAACTATGGCTACACCTTC.

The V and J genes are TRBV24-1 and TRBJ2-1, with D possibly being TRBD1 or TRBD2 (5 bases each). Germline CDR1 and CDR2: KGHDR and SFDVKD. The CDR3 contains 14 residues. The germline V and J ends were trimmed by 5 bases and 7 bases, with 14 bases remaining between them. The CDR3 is CATSARGHTNEQFF. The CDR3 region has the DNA TGTGCCACCAGTGCCCGGGGCCACACTAATGAGCAGTTCTTC.

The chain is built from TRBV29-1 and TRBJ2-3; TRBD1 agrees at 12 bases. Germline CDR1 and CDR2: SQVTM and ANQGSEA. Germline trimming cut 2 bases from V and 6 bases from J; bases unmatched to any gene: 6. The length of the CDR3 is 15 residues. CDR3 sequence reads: CSVEFWGTGGDTQYF. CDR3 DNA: TGCAGCGTTGAATTCTGGGGGACAGGGGGCGATACGCAGTATTTT.

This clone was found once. CDR3 DNA sequence: TGTGCCAGCAGTGGGGAAGGCGAGACCCAGTACTTC. This gives the protein CASSGEGETQYF. The chain links TRBV2 to TRBJ2-5; the D is unclear. V lost 4 bases and J lost 5, with 8 bases in between. This CDR3 contains 12 residues. Germline V gives CDR1 SNHLY, CDR2 FYNNEI.

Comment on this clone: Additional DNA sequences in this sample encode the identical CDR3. The CDR3 DNA sequence: TGTGCCAGCTCACCCGGCCTGAACACTGAAGCTTTCTTT. It encodes CASSPGLNTEAFF. This sequence joins TRBV18 and TRBJ1-1; D is uncertain. Germline values: CDR1 KGHSH, CDR2 LQKENI. Trimming took off 3 bases at V and 0 bases at J, with 5 bases between the two ends. This CDR3 is built from 13 residues.

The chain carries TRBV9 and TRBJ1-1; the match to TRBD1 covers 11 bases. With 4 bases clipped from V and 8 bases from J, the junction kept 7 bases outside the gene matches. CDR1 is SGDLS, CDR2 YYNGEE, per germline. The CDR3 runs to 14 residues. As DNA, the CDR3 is TGTGCCAGCAGCCCCTGGACAGGGGGCGAGGAAGCTTTCTTT. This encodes CASSPWTGGEEAFF.

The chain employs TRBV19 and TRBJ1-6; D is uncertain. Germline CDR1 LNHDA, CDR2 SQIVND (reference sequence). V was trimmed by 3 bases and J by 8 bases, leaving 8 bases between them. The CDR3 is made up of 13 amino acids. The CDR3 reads CASSIFQDSPLHF. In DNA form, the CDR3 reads TGTGCCAGTAGTATTTTCCAAGATTCACCCCTCCACTTT.

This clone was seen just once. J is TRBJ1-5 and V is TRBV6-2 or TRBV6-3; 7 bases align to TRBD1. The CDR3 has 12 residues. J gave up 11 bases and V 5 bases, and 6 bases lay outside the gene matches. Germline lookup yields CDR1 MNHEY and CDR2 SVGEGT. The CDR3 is CASSRTGGTQHF. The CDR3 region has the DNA TGTGCCAGCAGTCGGACAGGAGGAACCCAGCATTTT.

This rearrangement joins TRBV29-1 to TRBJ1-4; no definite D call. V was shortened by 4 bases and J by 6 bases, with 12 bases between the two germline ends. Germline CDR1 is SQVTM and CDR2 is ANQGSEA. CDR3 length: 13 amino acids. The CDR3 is CSVASDIYEKLFF. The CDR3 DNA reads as TGCAGCGTTGCGTCAGACATCTATGAAAAACTGTTTTTT.

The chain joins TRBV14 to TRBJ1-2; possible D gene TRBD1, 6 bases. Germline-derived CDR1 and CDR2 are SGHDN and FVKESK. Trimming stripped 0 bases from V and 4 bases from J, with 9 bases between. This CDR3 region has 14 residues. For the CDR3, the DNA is TGTGCCAGCAGCCAAGATTTGGGGGCCTATGGCTACACCTTC. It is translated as CASSQDLGAYGYTF.

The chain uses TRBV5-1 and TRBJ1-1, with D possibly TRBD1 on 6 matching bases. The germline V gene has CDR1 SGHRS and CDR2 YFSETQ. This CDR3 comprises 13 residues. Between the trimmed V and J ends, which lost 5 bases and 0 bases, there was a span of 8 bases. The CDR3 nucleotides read TGCGCCAGCAGAGGACAGCTGAACACTGAAGCTTTCTTT. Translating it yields CASRGQLNTEAFF.

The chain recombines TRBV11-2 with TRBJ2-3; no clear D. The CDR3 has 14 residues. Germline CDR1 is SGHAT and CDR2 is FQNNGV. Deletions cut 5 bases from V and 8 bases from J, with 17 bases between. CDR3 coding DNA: TGTGCCAGCAGCCCAATGACCGCCCAAGGTACGCAGTATTTT. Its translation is CASSPMTAQGTQYF.

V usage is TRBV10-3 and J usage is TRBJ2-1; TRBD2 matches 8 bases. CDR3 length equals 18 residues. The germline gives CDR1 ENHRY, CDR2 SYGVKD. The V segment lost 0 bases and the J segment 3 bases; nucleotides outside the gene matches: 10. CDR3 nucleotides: TGTGCCATCAGTGAGTCGATTCCCACTAGCGGCTACTACAATGAGCAGTTCTTC. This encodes CAISESIPTSGYYNEQFF.

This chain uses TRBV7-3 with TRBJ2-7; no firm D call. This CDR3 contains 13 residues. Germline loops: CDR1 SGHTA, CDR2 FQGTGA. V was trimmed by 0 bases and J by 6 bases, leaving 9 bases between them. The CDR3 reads CASSLTLSSEQYF. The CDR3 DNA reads TGTGCCAGCAGCTTAACGTTGAGTTCCGAGCAGTACTTC.

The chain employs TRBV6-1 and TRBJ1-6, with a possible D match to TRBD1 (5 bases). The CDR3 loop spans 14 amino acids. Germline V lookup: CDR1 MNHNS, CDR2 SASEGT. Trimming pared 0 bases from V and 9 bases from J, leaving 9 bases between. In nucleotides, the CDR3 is TGTGCCAGCAGTGAAGCGGGGCACAGTTCACCCCTCCACTTT. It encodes CASSEAGHSSPLHF.

The CDR3 loop reads CAWSVHPYEQYF. CDR3 DNA: TGTGCCTGGAGTGTGCACCCTTACGAGCAGTACTTC. This chain joins TRBV30 and TRBJ2-7; no clear D. The CDR3 extends over 12 amino acids. Trimming stripped 0 bases from V and 4 bases from J, with 7 bases between. The germline V gene has CDR1 GTSNPN and CDR2 SVGIG (reference sequence).

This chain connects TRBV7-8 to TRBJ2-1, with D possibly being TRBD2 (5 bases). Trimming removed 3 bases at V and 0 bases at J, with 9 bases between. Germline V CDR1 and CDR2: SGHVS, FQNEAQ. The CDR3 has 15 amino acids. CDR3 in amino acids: CASSFVAGSYNEQFF. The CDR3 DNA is TGTGCCAGCAGCTTTGTGGCGGGCTCCTACAATGAGCAGTTCTTC.

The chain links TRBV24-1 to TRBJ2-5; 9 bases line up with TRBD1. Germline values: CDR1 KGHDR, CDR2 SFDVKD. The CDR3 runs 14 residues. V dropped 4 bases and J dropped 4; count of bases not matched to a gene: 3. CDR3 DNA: TGTGCCACCAGTGACCCGGACAGGGGAGAGACCCAGTACTTC. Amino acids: CATSDPDRGETQYF.

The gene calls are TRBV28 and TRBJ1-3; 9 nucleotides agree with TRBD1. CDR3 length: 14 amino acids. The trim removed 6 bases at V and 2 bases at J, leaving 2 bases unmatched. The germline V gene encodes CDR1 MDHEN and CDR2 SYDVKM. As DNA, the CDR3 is TGTGCCAGCAGCAGACAGGGGGCTGGAAACACCATATATTTT. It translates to CASSRQGAGNTIYF.

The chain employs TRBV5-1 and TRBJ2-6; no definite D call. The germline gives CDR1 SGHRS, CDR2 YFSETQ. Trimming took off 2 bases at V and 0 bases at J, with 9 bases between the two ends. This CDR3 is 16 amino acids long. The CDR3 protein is CASSFLPPSGANVLTF. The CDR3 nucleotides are TGCGCCAGCAGCTTCCTCCCACCCTCTGGGGCCAACGTCCTGACTTTC.

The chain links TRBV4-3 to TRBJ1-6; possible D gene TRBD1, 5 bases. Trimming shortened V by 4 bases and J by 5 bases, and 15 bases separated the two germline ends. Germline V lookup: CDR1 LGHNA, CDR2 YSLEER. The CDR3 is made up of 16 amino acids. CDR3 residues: CASSPSEGQHNSPLHF. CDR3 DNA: TGCGCCAGCAGCCCCTCCGAGGGGCAGCATAATTCACCCCTCCACTTT.

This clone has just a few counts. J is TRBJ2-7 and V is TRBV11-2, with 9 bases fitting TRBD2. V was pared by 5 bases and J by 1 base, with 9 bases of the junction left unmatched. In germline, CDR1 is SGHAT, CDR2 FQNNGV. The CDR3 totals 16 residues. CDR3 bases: TGTGCCAGCAGCCCACTCAAGCGGGAGGAGTCCTACGAGCAGTACTTC. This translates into CASSPLKREESYEQYF.